This entry lists 9 T cell receptor beta chains sequenced from one sample in a study of blood T cell repertoires in COVID-19 (dated by TCRdb to about 2020). The library relied on the immunoSEQ multiplex PCR assay. What TCRdb holds here is the immuneACCESS table cut down to in-frame rearrangements. Part of the clones is not present; checked against another copy, under half of the missing clones reflect an unresolved V gene, and the others are unexplained. The sample records under 350,000 clones, roughly 85% of which are singletons. In total, the top ten clones hold around 6.9% of the sample. The sequencing input was peripheral blood. The origin of the receptors is a human donor in a cohort sampled during active COVID-19.

This clone showed up just a few times. V gene TRBV9 combines with J gene TRBJ1-1; D gene ambiguous. V was pared by 3 bases and J by 4 bases, with 13 bases between. From germline, CDR1 is SGDLS and CDR2 YYNGEE. The CDR3 loop spans 14 amino acids. The CDR3 spells CASSARGFGTEAFF. CDR3 DNA sequence: TGTGCCAGCAGCGCCCGAGGATTTGGCACTGAAGCTTTCTTT.

The chain couples TRBV3-1 (or the pseudogene TRBV3-2) to TRBJ2-5; weak D call: TRBD1 (6 bases). The CDR3 consists of 15 residues. The V end was cut by 0 bases, the J end by 7 bases, with 15 bases between. Germline values: CDR1 LGHDT, CDR2 YNNKEL (reference sequence). In DNA, the CDR3 is TGTGCCAGCAGCCAAGATCGCAGGGGCTGGGGGACCCAGTACTTC. Translated: CASSQDRRGWGTQYF.

The V and J genes are TRBV27 and TRBJ2-1; D unclear. Trimming took 3 bases from V and 10 from J, leaving 7 bases between them. The CDR3 is 11 amino acids. CDR1 MNHEY and CDR2 SMNVEV come from the germline V gene (reference sequence). CDR3 protein: CASSFRQEQFF. The CDR3 DNA is TGTGCCAGCAGTTTCCGTCAGGAGCAGTTCTTC.

This chain connects TRBV28 to TRBJ1-2; D gene uncertain. Germline V gives CDR1 MDHEN, CDR2 SYDVKM. The CDR3 sequence is 17 residues long. V shed 3 bases and J shed 1 base, with 18 bases lying between them. The CDR3 loop reads CASSFRSHGVFNYGYTF. The CDR3 region has the DNA TGTGCCAGCAGTTTTAGGTCTCATGGAGTCTTTAACTATGGCTACACCTTC.

The rearrangement links TRBV24-1 to TRBJ1-2; TRBD1 aligns across 7 bases. The V and J ends lost 3 bases and 0 bases, in that order; junction bases with no gene match: 9. Germline-derived CDR1 and CDR2 are KGHDR and SFDVKD. The CDR3 has 17 amino acids. The CDR3 region is CATSDGEQGQANYGYTF. CDR3 DNA: TGTGCCACCAGTGATGGGGAACAGGGGCAGGCTAACTATGGCTACACCTTC.

V gene TRBV19 combines with J gene TRBJ1-1; D possibly corresponds to TRBD1 (5 bases). With 3 bases removed from V and 2 bases from J, the gap between germline ends came to 13 bases. CDR1 LNHDA and CDR2 SQIVND come from the germline V gene (reference sequence). The CDR3 totals 15 residues. The CDR3 DNA is TGTGCCAGTAGTATCAAAGACAGCCCCAACACTGAAGCTTTCTTT. It translates to CASSIKDSPNTEAFF.

This clone was seen just once. This chain uses TRBV24-1 with TRBJ2-1, with TRBD1 matching 7 bases. CDR3 size: 15 residues. After removal of 5 bases from V and 6 bases from J, the junction contained 9 bases not matched to a gene. Looked up from germline, CDR1 is KGHDR and CDR2 is SFDVKD. This chain's CDR3 is CATSVGTAQINEQFF. In nucleotides, the CDR3 is TGTGCCACCAGTGTTGGGACAGCCCAAATCAATGAGCAGTTCTTC.

This chain joins TRBV6-6 and TRBJ1-1, with no clear D. The CDR3 totals 11 residues. Looked up from germline, CDR1 is MNHNY and CDR2 is SVGAGI (reference sequence). V lost 7 bases and J 2 bases, leaving 5 bases between the germline ends. CDR3 coding DNA: TGTGCCAGCAATCATAACACTGAAGCTTTCTTT. Encoded protein: CASNHNTEAFF.

V is TRBV4-2 and J is TRBJ2-7; TRBD2 might be the D (5 bases). Looked up from germline, CDR1 is LGHNA and CDR2 is YNFKEQ. The CDR3 extends over 18 amino acids. V lost 2 bases, J lost 0 bases, and 20 bases lay in between. Written as DNA, the CDR3 is TGTGCCAGCAGCCAAAACCCCTCAAGTGTCAGCGGCTCCTACGAGCAGTACTTC. Protein product: CASSQNPSSVSGSYEQYF.